The 25 T cell receptor beta chains below were found in one sample sequenced in a study of blood T cells in healthy people across ages. The authors ran a second PCR of roughly 6 to 11 cycles using a sample-barcoded 5' primer and a J-beta primer mix. TCRdb redid the calling of the 5' RACE reads with MiXCR, one entry per CDR3 protein. The sample has 1,800,000 or so distinct CDR3 sequences, more than 35% seen once. Sequenced input: blood. All receptors derive from a human donor in good health.

The genes are TRBV6-5 and TRBJ1-2; a possible D gene is TRBD1 (5 bases). V lost 9 bases to trimming and J lost 2 bases, with 13 bases between them. Germline V CDR1 and CDR2: MNHEY, SVGAGI. The CDR3 contains 13 residues. The CDR3 reads CASWDRGNYGYTF. The CDR3 bases are TGTGCCAGTTGGGATCGGGGGAACTATGGCTACACCTTC.

J is TRBJ1-1 and V is TRBV20-1; D may be TRBD1 (5 bases). Germline-derived CDR1 and CDR2 are DFQATT and SNEGSKA (reference sequence). Trimming removed 3 bases from V and 10 bases from J, with 15 bases in between. There are 12 residues in the CDR3. The CDR3 region is CSASGTTEGAFF. The CDR3 DNA reads as TGCAGTGCTAGCGGGACGACCGAGGGAGCTTTCTTT.

The DNA for the CDR3 is TGCAGTGCTCCAATAGCGGGGGTAATAGAAGAGCAGTACTTC. It yields the protein CSAPIAGVIEEQYF. The chain carries TRBV20-1 and TRBJ2-7; 9 bases are a match to TRBD2. Germline V gene data show CDR1 as DFQATT and CDR2 as SNEGSKA (reference sequence). The J segment lost 7 bases and the V segment lost 5 bases, leaving 12 bases of the junction unmatched. This CDR3 is built from 14 residues.

The chain couples TRBV15 to TRBJ1-2, with D uncertain. Germline V lookup: CDR1 LNHNV, CDR2 YYDKDF (reference sequence). The CDR3 extends over 15 amino acids. Trimming shortened V by 0 bases and J by 4 bases, and 12 bases separated the two germline ends. Here the CDR3 DNA reads TGTGCCACCAGCAGAGATCCAGCACTAGGCTATGGCTACACCTTC. Protein sequence: CATSRDPALGYGYTF.

The chain carries TRBV7-9 and TRBJ1-1, with D tentatively TRBD1 (5 bases). This CDR3 comprises 14 residues. Trimming stripped 3 bases from V and 7 bases from J, with 15 bases between. Germline loops: CDR1 SEHNR, CDR2 FQNEAQ (reference sequence). The CDR3 region is CASSFLAQGLEAFF. The CDR3, as DNA: TGTGCCAGCAGCTTTCTGGCCCAGGGCCTTGAAGCTTTCTTT.

As concerns this clonotype: This could be a read error, since a much larger clone is one nucleotide away. This chain links TRBV29-1 with TRBJ1-5, with D perhaps matching TRBD1 (6 bases). The CDR3 has 12 residues. CDR1 and CDR2 from the germline V gene are SQVTM and ANQGSEA. Trimming shortened V by 7 bases and J by 5 bases, and 12 bases separated the two germline ends. The CDR3 reads CSGDSGDQPQHF. In nucleotides, the CDR3 is TGCAGCGGTGATTCAGGGGATCAGCCCCAGCATTTT.

The chain recombines TRBV15 with TRBJ2-3, with D possibly TRBD2 on 5 matching bases. The V gene lost 1 base and the J gene lost 4 bases, with 12 bases spanning the gap. Germline-derived CDR1 and CDR2 are LNHNV and YYDKDF (reference sequence). This CDR3 comprises 15 residues. The CDR3 nucleotides read TGTGCCACCAGCAGAGGAAAAGCGGTCTCAGATACGCAGTATTTT. This codes for CATSRGKAVSDTQYF.

V usage is TRBV7-2 and J usage is TRBJ2-7, with D perhaps TRBD2 (6 bases). The better agreement between TRBJ2-5 and the DNA end casts doubt on the J call. The CDR3 spans 14 residues. Per germline, CDR1 SGHTA and CDR2 FQGNSA. CDR3: CASSWTGSLETQYF. DNA for the CDR3: TGTGCCAGCAGCTGGACCGGGAGTCTGGAGACCCAGTACTTC.

This rearrangement joins TRBV5-1 to TRBJ1-3, with D hard to call. Germline V CDR1 and CDR2: SGHRS, YFSETQ. V was cut by 5 bases and J by 4 bases, with 10 bases left in between. CDR3 size: 13 residues. This CDR3 reads CASRTDLGNTIYF. DNA for the CDR3: TGCGCCAGCAGAACAGACCTAGGAAACACCATATATTTT. Full variable domain (missing parts from reference TRBV5-1 and TRBJ1-3): KAGVTQTPRYLIKTRGQQVTLSCSPISGHRSVSWYQQTPGQGLQFLFEYFSETQRNKGNFPGRFSGRQFSNSRSEMNVSTLELGDSALYLCASRTDLGNTIYFGEGSWLTVV.

The CDR3 DNA is TGTGCCAGCAGCCCTATTTTGGGGGACAGGGGGAAAGATCAGCCCCAGCATTTT. Translating gives CASSPILGDRGKDQPQHF. This chain uses TRBV7-3 with TRBJ1-5; 11 bases line up with TRBD1. The V segment lost 5 bases and the J segment 5 bases; nucleotides outside the gene matches: 14. This CDR3 contains 18 residues. The V gene's germline CDR1 is SGHTA and CDR2 FQGTGA.

CDR3 bases: TGTGCCAGCAGTCCCTTTGCGGGGTGCACAGATACGCAGTATTTT. Translation gives CASSPFAGCTDTQYF. The chain recombines TRBV6-5 with TRBJ2-3; TRBD2 is a possible D gene (6 bases). V was clipped by 5 bases and J by 1 base, with 13 bases between them. This CDR3 region has 15 residues. CDR1 is MNHEY, CDR2 SVGAGI, per germline.

This clonotype was detected only a few times. The chain is built from TRBV27 and TRBJ2-7, with 10 bases aligning to TRBD2. The germline V gene encodes CDR1 MNHEY and CDR2 SMNVEV (reference sequence). The length of the CDR3 is 15 residues. V shed 10 bases and J 1 base; nucleotides not matched to a gene: 10. The CDR3 is CATSIGLAASYEQYF. The CDR3 nucleotides read TGTGCCACCTCGATCGGACTAGCGGCGTCCTACGAGCAGTACTTC.

This clonotype has more than one count but fewer than ten. CDR3 in amino acids: CASSPRTSGGVSNEQFF. As DNA, the CDR3 is TGTGCCAGCAGTCCCCGGACTAGCGGGGGTGTTTCCAATGAGCAGTTCTTC. The chain is built from TRBV12-3 or TRBV12-4 and TRBJ2-1; 13 bases map to TRBD2. This CDR3 has 17 residues. V lost 5 bases, J lost 6 bases, and 10 bases stayed unmatched.

This clonotype was detected a few times. V usage is TRBV10-3 and J usage is TRBJ1-2; 7 bases are shared with TRBD1. The CDR3 totals 13 residues. Germline V lookup: CDR1 ENHRY, CDR2 SYGVKD. The V segment lost 2 bases and the J segment 6 bases; nucleotides outside the gene matches: 3. The CDR3: CAISETGEHGYTF. The CDR3 DNA reads as TGTGCCATCAGTGAGACAGGGGAACATGGCTACACCTTC.

This clonotype was picked up a small number of times. The chain has TRBV7-8 and TRBJ2-3, with D possibly matching TRBD2 (6 bases). Trimming took 5 bases from V and 2 from J, leaving 17 bases between them. CDR3 length: 16 amino acids. The germline V gene has CDR1 SGHVS and CDR2 FQNEAQ. The CDR3 reads CASSPPFGGLTDTQYF. The CDR3, as DNA: TGTGCCAGCAGCCCACCCTTTGGGGGACTCACAGATACGCAGTATTTT.

V is TRBV12-3 or TRBV12-4 and J is TRBJ1-5; the D gene is possibly TRBD1 (5 bases). CDR3 length: 15 residues. Trimming pared 5 bases from V and 4 bases from J, leaving 15 bases between. CDR3 protein: CASSPGGGRNQPQHF. CDR3 nucleotide sequence: TGTGCCAGCAGTCCTGGGGGGGGTCGGAATCAGCCCCAGCATTTT.

This chain's CDR3 is CASSVGYSTYEQYF. CDR3 sequence (DNA): TGTGCCAGCTCCGTTGGGTACAGTACCTACGAGCAGTACTTC. The genes are TRBV18 and TRBJ2-4; D remains unclear. The end of the DNA is better explained by TRBJ2-7, so the J call may be wrong. The germline CDR1 and CDR2 sequences are KGHSH and LQKENI. The CDR3 extends over 14 amino acids.

This clonotype came up a few times. V usage is TRBV29-1 and J usage is TRBJ2-1; 8 bases agree with TRBD1. The J segment lost 10 bases and the V segment lost 5 bases, leaving 7 bases of the junction unmatched. CDR1 is SQVTM, CDR2 ANQGSEA, per germline. This CDR3 spans 12 amino acids. CDR3 nucleotide sequence: TGCAGCGTTCTGACAGGGGTACACGAGCAGTTCTTC. This codes for CSVLTGVHEQFF.

This clonotype was seen more than once but under ten times. The chain uses TRBV11-2 and TRBJ2-6; D might be TRBD1 (5 bases). V was trimmed by 8 bases and J by 3 bases, leaving 17 bases between them. CDR1 is SGHAT, CDR2 FQNNGV, per germline. The CDR3 consists of 16 residues. Here the CDR3 DNA reads TGTGCCAGCGGAAACCCCTGGGGCAGTGGGGCCAACGTCCTGACTTTC. It codes for CASGNPWGSGANVLTF.

This rearrangement joins TRBV5-5 to TRBJ1-1, with no clear D. Germline assignment: CDR1 SGHKS and CDR2 YYEKEE (reference sequence). The germline V and J ends were trimmed by 4 bases and 5 bases, with 15 bases remaining between them. This CDR3 contains 14 residues. The CDR3 region has the DNA TGTGCCAGCAGCCCTATAAAGGGTAGGACTGAAGCTTTCTTT. Protein product: CASSPIKGRTEAFF.

There are a few counts of this clonotype. The gene calls are TRBV7-3 and TRBJ1-1; a weak D match, TRBD1 (6 bases). This CDR3 region has 13 residues. Trimming stripped 6 bases from V and 3 bases from J, with 11 bases between. Germline CDR1 and CDR2: SGHTA and FQGTGA. The chain's CDR3 is CASSQTGYTEAFF. In DNA form, the CDR3 reads TGTGCCAGCAGTCAAACAGGGTACACTGAAGCTTTCTTT.

Comments on this clonotype: The germline gene is not matched at one end of the junction; a read error may be the cause. The chain has TRBV6-6 and TRBJ1-5; the D is unclear. CDR1 MNHNY and CDR2 SVGAGI come from the germline V gene (reference sequence). This CDR3 has 12 residues. For the CDR3, the DNA is TGTGCCGGCAGTTCCTTGGAGCAGCCCCAGCATTTT. As protein: CAGSSLEQPQHF.

This clonotype was seen only a few times. The chain's CDR3 is CASSQDLASSTREQFF. The CDR3 coding sequence is TGTGCCAGCAGCCAAGATTTGGCATCTTCGACGCGGGAGCAGTTCTTC. J is TRBJ2-1 and V is TRBV3-1; D is undetermined. The CDR3 consists of 16 residues. The V end was cut by 0 bases, the J end by 10 bases, with 19 bases between. The V gene's germline CDR1 is LGHDT and CDR2 YNNKEL (reference sequence).

To note about this clonotype: One end of the junction does not line up with germline, which may come from a read error. The V gene is TRBV4-3, the J gene TRBJ2-3; a possible D gene is TRBD1 (6 bases). This CDR3 spans 19 amino acids. Germline values: CDR1 LGHNA, CDR2 YSLEER. For the CDR3, the DNA is TGCGCCGGCAGCCAAGATCTTGGGAGACAGGTCACCTCCACAGATACGCAGTATTTT. Its protein product is CAGSQDLGRQVTSTDTQYF.

This clonotype was detected only once. The chain couples TRBV4-3 to TRBJ1-6; TRBD1 is a possible D gene (6 bases). Trimming left V 1 base short and J 5 bases short, with 9 bases between. Germline-derived CDR1 and CDR2 are LGHNA and YSLEER. The CDR3 has 15 residues. The CDR3 reads CASSQGGGHNSPLHF. The CDR3 DNA follows: TGCGCCAGCAGCCAAGGTGGGGGGCATAATTCACCCCTCCACTTT.